These 17 T cell receptor beta chains were all obtained from the same sample, sequenced in a study of cytomegalovirus exposure and HLA in healthy donors. This PCR relied on a set of 60 Vbeta primers and 13 Jbeta primers. The data were produced by immunoSEQ multiplex PCR, yet TCRdb's version contains in-frame clones alone and is incomplete. The table records roughly 190,000 clones, around 86% of them present only once. The source material was PBMCs. All receptors come from a man aged 40-50 years in good health and CMV-seropositive.

The chain links TRBV7-2 to TRBJ2-1; 11 positions agree with TRBD1. Germline V gene lookup returns CDR1 SGHTA and CDR2 FQGNSA. Trimming took 5 bases from V and 6 from J; bases not matched to a gene: 12. The CDR3 runs 17 residues. The CDR3 spells CASSLNVGQGATNEQFF. As DNA, the CDR3 is TGTGCCAGCAGCCTCAATGTAGGACAGGGGGCAACCAATGAGCAGTTCTTC. The full variable domain, rest sourced from reference TRBV7-2 and TRBJ2-1, is GAGVSQSPSNKVTEKGKDVELRCDPISGHTALYWYRQSLGQGLEFLIYFQGNSAPDKSGLPSDRFSAERTGGSVSTLTIQRTQQEDSAVYLCASSLNVGQGATNEQFFGPGTRLTVL.

This sequence joins TRBV10-3 and TRBJ2-3; 8 nucleotides agree with TRBD2. The germline V gene has CDR1 ENHRY and CDR2 SYGVKD. This CDR3 has 17 residues. After removal of 3 bases from V and 6 bases from J, the junction contained 14 bases not matched to a gene. For the CDR3, the DNA is TGTGCCATCAGTGAATTTGAGCGGGGGCCGGGGGGTGATACGCAGTATTTT. Amino acid sequence: CAISEFERGPGGDTQYF.

This sequence joins TRBV7-2 and TRBJ2-3; TRBD1 aligns across 9 bases. Per germline, CDR1 SGHTA and CDR2 FQGNSA. The length of the CDR3 is 14 residues. J was trimmed by 6 bases and V by 4 bases; bases with no gene match: 5. The CDR3 sequence: CASSSDRGGDTQYF. The CDR3 DNA reads TGTGCCAGCAGCTCGGACAGGGGTGGGGATACGCAGTATTTT.

Comment on this clone: The junction does not match germline at one end; this may be a read error. The chain employs TRBV7-9 and TRBJ2-2; TRBD1 aligns across 8 bases. The CDR3 has 16 residues. Germline lookup yields CDR1 SEHNR and CDR2 FQNEAQ (reference sequence). CDR3 DNA: TGTTCCAGCAGCTTAGCGGCAGGGGGCTACGCCGGGGAGCTGTTTTTT. Translating it yields CSSSLAAGGYAGELFF.

This rearrangement joins TRBV28 to TRBJ2-5; possibly TRBD2 for D (5 bases). Per the germline V gene, CDR1 is MDHEN and CDR2 is SYDVKM. The CDR3 consists of 15 residues. The V gene lost 5 bases and the J gene lost 1 base, with 14 bases spanning the gap. The CDR3 protein is CASSPLGVAQETQYF. The CDR3 DNA reads as TGTGCCAGCAGTCCCCTCGGGGTAGCCCAAGAGACCCAGTACTTC. Filled out from reference TRBV28 and TRBJ2-5, the complete variable domain reads DVKVTQSSRYLVKRTGEKVFLECVQDMDHENMFWYRQDPGLGLRLIYFSYDVKMKEKGDIPEGYSVSREKKERFSLILESASTNQTSMYLCASSPLGVAQETQYFGPGTRLLVL.

A single count supports this clone. The chain has TRBV29-1 and TRBJ1-2; 9 nucleotides agree with TRBD1. J was trimmed by 6 bases and V by 6 bases; bases with no gene match: 2. This CDR3 has 11 amino acids. The germline V gene has CDR1 SQVTM and CDR2 ANQGSEA. The CDR3 DNA reads TGCAGCGTCTGGGACAGGGATGGCTACACCTTC. Its translation: CSVWDRDGYTF.

CDR3 in amino acids: CASSPRTASGEQFF. In nucleotides, the CDR3 is TGTGCCAGCTCACCCCGCACAGCCTCAGGCGAGCAGTTCTTC. The chain links TRBV18 to TRBJ2-1; D not resolved. The CDR3 totals 14 residues. The V gene's germline CDR1 is KGHSH and CDR2 LQKENI. The V and J ends lost 3 bases and 10 bases respectively, with 16 bases between them.

This clone appeared once. V and J are TRBV4-3 and TRBJ1-2, with a tentative D call TRBD1 (5 bases). CDR1 and CDR2 from the germline V gene are LGHNA and YSLEER. The CDR3 is made up of 15 amino acids. V was cut by 1 base and J by 8 bases, with 17 bases left in between. This CDR3 reads CASSQGVGRALGYTF. The CDR3 DNA sequence: TGCGCCAGCAGCCAAGGCGTGGGGCGCGCCTTGGGCTACACCTTC.

The chain is built from TRBV10-3 and TRBJ2-5; D unresolved. Trimming removed 3 bases at V and 3 bases at J, with 5 bases between. Per germline, CDR1 ENHRY and CDR2 SYGVKD. The CDR3 covers 12 residues. The CDR3 reads CAISDSEETQYF. CDR3 DNA sequence: TGTGCCATCAGTGACAGTGAAGAGACCCAGTACTTC.

V and J are TRBV4-2 and TRBJ2-1; D unclear. Germline CDR1 reads LGHNA; CDR2 reads YNFKEQ. The CDR3 has 17 residues. Trimming pared 0 bases from V and 0 bases from J, leaving 12 bases between. Written as DNA, the CDR3 is TGTGCCAGCAGCCAAGAATTTACACTATTCTCCTACAATGAGCAGTTCTTC. It codes for CASSQEFTLFSYNEQFF.

The chain has TRBV5-1 and TRBJ2-5; 7 bases are a match to TRBD1. The J segment lost 1 base and the V segment lost 4 bases, leaving 4 bases of the junction unmatched. Germline values: CDR1 SGHRS, CDR2 YFSETQ. The CDR3 covers 14 residues. The CDR3 loop is CASSRTGLQETQYF. CDR3 in DNA: TGCGCCAGCAGCCGGACAGGCCTCCAAGAGACCCAGTACTTC.

This clone was found once. The chain carries TRBV9 and TRBJ2-1; D perhaps matches TRBD2 (5 bases). The CDR3 runs 14 residues. Trimming removed 4 bases at V and 7 bases at J, with 15 bases between. CDR1 SGDLS and CDR2 YYNGEE come from the germline V gene. The DNA for the CDR3 is TGTGCCAGCAGCTCCCGGACGGGAAAGAATGAGCAGTTCTTC. Its protein product is CASSSRTGKNEQFF.

V usage is TRBV19 and J usage is TRBJ1-5; 9 nucleotides agree with TRBD1. V shed 9 bases and J 4 bases; nucleotides not matched to a gene: 4. CDR3 length: 13 amino acids. Germline-derived CDR1 and CDR2 are LNHDA and SQIVND (reference sequence). DNA of the CDR3: TGTGCCAGCTGGGGACAGGGTAATCAGCCCCAGCATTTT. It codes for CASWGQGNQPQHF.

The chain couples TRBV6-5 to TRBJ2-3; 8 bases line up with TRBD2. The germline V gene encodes CDR1 MNHEY and CDR2 SVGAGI. The J segment lost 4 bases and the V segment lost 5 bases, leaving 8 bases of the junction unmatched. The CDR3 spans 15 residues. This CDR3 is CASSTPSGGPDTQYF. CDR3 sequence (DNA): TGTGCCAGCAGTACGCCCAGCGGGGGCCCAGATACGCAGTATTTT.

The rearrangement uses TRBV9 and TRBJ2-3; 14 positions match TRBD2. The CDR3 runs 15 residues. V shed 0 bases, J shed 12 bases, and the junction held 6 bases outside the gene matches. In germline, CDR1 is SGDLS, CDR2 YYNGEE. CDR3 amino acids: CASSVEAGLAGGQYF. The CDR3 bases are TGTGCCAGCAGCGTAGAGGCCGGACTAGCGGGGGGCCAGTATTTT. The full variable domain, in which reference TRBV9 and TRBJ2-3 provide the parts outside the CDR3, is DSGVTQTPKHLITATGQRVTLRCSPRSGDLSVYWYQQSLDQGLQFLIQYYNGEERAKGNILERFSAQQFPDLHSELNLSSLELGDSALYFCASSVEAGLAGGQYFGPGTRLTVL.

This chain uses TRBV9 with TRBJ1-1, with TRBD1 matching over 7 bases. J gave up 5 bases and V 3 bases, and 7 bases lay outside the gene matches. The CDR3 sequence is 14 residues long. Germline V gene sequence: CDR1 SGDLS, CDR2 YYNGEE. CDR3 DNA sequence: TGTGCCAGCAGCGGACAAGGGGGCGCAACTGAAGCTTTCTTT. It translates to CASSGQGGATEAFF.

This clone was found once. The V call is TRBV7-9, the J call TRBJ2-2; D might be TRBD2 (5 bases). This CDR3 comprises 14 residues. Between the trimmed V and J ends, which lost 4 bases and 7 bases, there was a span of 13 bases. Germline assignment: CDR1 SEHNR and CDR2 FQNEAQ (reference sequence). As DNA, the CDR3 is TGTGCCAGCAGCTCTTCGGCCCGGGGCGGGGAGCTGTTTTTT. As protein: CASSSSARGGELFF.